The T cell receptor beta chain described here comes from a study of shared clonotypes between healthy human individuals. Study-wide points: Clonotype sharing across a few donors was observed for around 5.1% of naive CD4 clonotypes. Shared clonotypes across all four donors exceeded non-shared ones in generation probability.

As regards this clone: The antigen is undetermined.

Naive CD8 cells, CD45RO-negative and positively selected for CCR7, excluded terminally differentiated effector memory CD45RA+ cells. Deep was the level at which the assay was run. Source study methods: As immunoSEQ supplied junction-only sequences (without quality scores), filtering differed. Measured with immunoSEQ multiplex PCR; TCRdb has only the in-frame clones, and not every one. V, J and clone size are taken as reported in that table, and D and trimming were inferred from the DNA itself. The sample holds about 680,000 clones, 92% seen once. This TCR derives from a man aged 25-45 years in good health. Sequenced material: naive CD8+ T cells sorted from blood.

CDR3 region: CASTQNTNTEAFF. CDR3 in DNA: TGTGCCAGCACCCAAAATACTAACACTGAAGCTTTCTTT. The rearrangement links TRBV2 to TRBJ1-1; D is unresolved. Germline values: CDR1 SNHLY, CDR2 FYNNEI. The CDR3 length is 13 residues. With 7 bases removed from V and 2 bases from J, the gap between germline ends came to 11 bases.